The count of the clone carrying this T cell receptor beta chain is one. The sample originates from a study of CD8+CD57+ T cells in acquired aplastic anemia. Researchers used genomic DNA as the template to profile TCR beta VDJ and CDR3. TCRdb called the reads again in MiXCR, with one record for every CDR3 protein. Among about 40,000 distinct CDR3 sequences listed, 55% to 80% were seen once. Germline V gene lookup returns CDR1 SQVTM and CDR2 ANQGSEA. The V end lost 6 bases, the J end lost 7 bases, and 15 bases lay between the germline ends. The CDR3 totals 12 residues. The origin of this receptor is a human donor in good health, serving as a control. The material sequenced was sorted CD4+, CD8+, or CD8+CD57+ T cells (not recorded which) from PBMCs. The chain has TRBV29-1 and TRBJ1-2; D might be TRBD1 (6 bases). This chain's CDR3 is CSVKEGVVGYTF. The CDR3 DNA sequence: TGCAGCGTGAAGGAGGGGGTGGTTGGCTACACCTTC. The full variable domain, its missing parts supplied by reference TRBV29-1 and TRBJ1-2, is SAVISQKPSRDICQRGTSLTIQCQVDSQVTMMFWYRQQPGQSLTLIATANQGSEATYESGFVIDKFPISRPNLTFSTLTVSNMSPEDSSIYLCSVKEGVVGYTFGSGTRLTVV.